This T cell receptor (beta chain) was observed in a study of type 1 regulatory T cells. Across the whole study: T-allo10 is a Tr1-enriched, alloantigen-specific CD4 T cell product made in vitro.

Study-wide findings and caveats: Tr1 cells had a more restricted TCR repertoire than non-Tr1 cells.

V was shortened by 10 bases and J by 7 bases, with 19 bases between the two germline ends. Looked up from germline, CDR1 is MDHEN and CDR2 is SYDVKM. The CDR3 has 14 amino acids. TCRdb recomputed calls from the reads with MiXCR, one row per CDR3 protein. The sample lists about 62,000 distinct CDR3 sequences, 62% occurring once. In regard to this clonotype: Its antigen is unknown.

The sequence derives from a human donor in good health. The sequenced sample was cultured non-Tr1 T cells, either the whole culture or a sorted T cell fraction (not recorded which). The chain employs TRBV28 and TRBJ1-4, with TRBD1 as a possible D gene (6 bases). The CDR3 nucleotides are TGTGCCACCCGGTTTGACAGGATATCTGAAAAACTGTTTTTT. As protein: CATRFDRISEKLFF.